Below are 11 T cell receptor beta chains sequenced from a single sample in a study of metastatic and nonmetastatic thyroid tumors. TCRdb ran MiXCR on the PCR reads. The data contain tens of thousands of clones, around 12% of them singletons. No treatment of any kind had been given to any patient before thyroid surgery. Sequencing was done on a sample of blood. The receptor set was obtained from a female donor with papillary thyroid cancer or a benign thyroid nodule (not recorded which). Some clones in this sample may be carry-over from other donors' samples.

This clone is medium-sized. The chain recombines TRBV6-1 with TRBJ2-7; D gene unclear. The V and J ends lost 2 bases and 2 bases respectively, with 10 bases between them. Germline V gene data show CDR1 as MNHNS and CDR2 as SASEGT. The CDR3 has 14 amino acids. This CDR3 is CASSEPAATYEQYF. CDR3 bases: TGTGCCAGCAGTGAACCGGCAGCTACCTACGAGCAGTACTTC.

At least ten counts were recorded for this clone. This chain uses TRBV4-2 with TRBJ2-1; D ambiguous. The CDR3 is made up of 16 amino acids. Trimming cost V 0 bases and J 3 bases, with 12 bases left between them. The germline V gene has CDR1 LGHNA and CDR2 YNFKEQ. CDR3: CASSQDPTIVYNEQFF. CDR3 DNA: TGTGCCAGCAGCCAAGACCCGACAATAGTCTACAATGAGCAGTTCTTC.

This clone was observed at least ten times. V gene TRBV20-1 combines with J gene TRBJ2-5; D uncertain. The V end was cut by 1 base, the J end by 8 bases, with 14 bases between. The germline V gene encodes CDR1 DFQATT and CDR2 SNEGSKA (reference sequence). The CDR3 spans 13 residues. The CDR3 region is CSARANFQVTQYF. The CDR3 DNA follows: TGCAGTGCTAGAGCCAATTTCCAAGTCACCCAGTACTTC.

At least ten counts were recorded for this clone. The chain employs TRBV5-1 and TRBJ2-3; the D gene is possibly TRBD1 (6 bases). The CDR3 loop spans 15 amino acids. Germline CDR1 is SGHRS and CDR2 is YFSETQ. The V end lost 1 base, the J end lost 8 bases, and 17 bases lay between the germline ends. CDR3 in DNA: TGCGCCAGCAGCTTGACAACAGGGAAGAGCGGTACGCAGTATTTT. It codes for CASSLTTGKSGTQYF.

This clone was counted at least ten times. The chain uses TRBV7-6 and TRBJ2-7; perhaps TRBD1 as D (5 bases). Germline V lookup: CDR1 SGHVS, CDR2 FNYEAQ. This CDR3 is built from 13 residues. Trimming left V 1 base short and J 4 bases short, with 8 bases between. CDR3: CASSLDQGYEQYF. CDR3 nucleotide sequence: TGTGCCAGCAGCTTAGACCAGGGTTACGAGCAGTACTTC.

This clone is deemed medium-sized. The CDR3 sequence is CASRVNYGYTF. DNA for the CDR3: TGTGCCAGCAGAGTGAACTATGGCTACACCTTC. The chain recombines TRBV2 with TRBJ1-2, with D unresolved. CDR1 is SNHLY, CDR2 FYNNEI, per germline. Trimming pared 6 bases from V and 2 bases from J, leaving 4 bases between. CDR3 length: 11 residues.

As to this clone: A read error may explain this, as a much larger clone is one base away. The rearrangement joins TRBV20-1 to TRBJ1-4; 7 bases fit TRBD1. CDR1 and CDR2 from the germline V gene are DFQATT and SNEGSKA (reference sequence). CDR3 length: 14 amino acids. Trimming at V came to 8 bases and at J to 3 bases, leaving 9 bases not matched to a gene. CDR3 amino acids: CSSIGGAANEKLFF. The CDR3 DNA follows: TGCAGTTCTATAGGGGGCGCGGCTAATGAAAAACTGTTTTTT.

This clone was seen at least ten times. This chain joins TRBV20-1 and TRBJ2-3, with a weak D call TRBD1 (7 bases). This CDR3 region has 14 residues. Trimming stripped 3 bases from V and 4 bases from J, with 14 bases between. Germline lookup yields CDR1 DFQATT and CDR2 SNEGSKA (reference sequence). Here the CDR3 reads CSASGQGEADTQYF. For the CDR3, the DNA is TGCAGTGCTAGTGGTCAGGGGGAGGCAGATACGCAGTATTTT.

This clone is medium-sized. The V and J genes are TRBV6-6 and TRBJ1-3, with D possibly being TRBD1 (5 bases). The germline V gene has CDR1 MNHNY and CDR2 SVGAGI (reference sequence). With 0 bases removed from V and 2 bases from J, the gap between germline ends came to 8 bases. The CDR3 spans 15 residues. The CDR3 reads CASSYSRDPGNTIYF. As DNA, the CDR3 is TGTGCCAGCAGTTACTCCAGGGATCCTGGAAACACCATATATTTT.

Note on this clone: Because it lacks the conserved phenylalanine or tryptophan at the end, this CDR3 is likely a read error. This chain links TRBV28 with TRBJ2-7, with D tentatively TRBD1 (6 bases). V shed 5 bases and J shed 7 bases, with 12 bases lying between them. The CDR3 runs 12 residues. Per the germline V gene, CDR1 is MDHEN and CDR2 is SYDVKM. The CDR3 DNA is TGTGCCAGCAGTCCCGGACAGTATGAGCAGTACCTC. This gives the protein CASSPGQYEQYL.

This clone has just a few counts. The chain joins TRBV10-3 to TRBJ1-2; D is uncertain. Germline assignment: CDR1 ENHRY and CDR2 SYGVKD. V lost 6 bases to trimming and J lost 8 bases, with 28 bases between them. The CDR3 has 17 amino acids. In DNA form, the CDR3 reads TGTGCCATCAGCGGCCCCTCGGAAGGAACAGTCCTCGGAGGCTACACCTTC. This encodes CAISGPSEGTVLGGYTF.